Below are 5 T cell receptor beta chains sequenced from a single sample in a study of blood T cell repertoires in COVID-19. Libraries were prepared by immunoSEQ multiplex PCR; TCRdb keeps only in-frame clonotypes and omits some of them. The sample holds a few hundred thousand clones, 85% to 90% seen once. Sample: peripheral blood. Every receptor here comes from a man older than 75 with acute or convalescent COVID-19.

The rearrangement links TRBV18 to TRBJ1-5; 8 nucleotides line up with TRBD1. J was trimmed by 6 bases and V by 2 bases; bases with no gene match: 3. This CDR3 comprises 14 residues. Germline V gives CDR1 KGHSH, CDR2 LQKENI. The CDR3 is CASSPGQGGQPQHF. CDR3 DNA sequence: TGTGCCAGCTCACCAGGACAGGGCGGTCAGCCCCAGCATTTT. Combining the CDR3 with reference TRBV18 and TRBJ1-5 gives the whole variable domain NAGVMQNPRHLVRRRGQEARLRCSPMKGHSHVYWYRQLPEEGLKFMVYLQKENIIDESGMPKERFSAEFPKEGPSILRIQQVVRGDSAAYFCASSPGQGGQPQHFGDGTRLSIL.

CDR3 in DNA: TGTGCCAGTAGTGCACAGGGAGTTAATGAGCAGTTCTTC. Its translation: CASSAQGVNEQFF. The genes are TRBV19 and TRBJ2-1, with a weak D call TRBD1 (6 bases). The CDR3 totals 13 residues. The germline gives CDR1 LNHDA, CDR2 SQIVND (reference sequence). V lost 5 bases, J lost 7 bases, and 12 bases lay in between.

This rearrangement joins TRBV4-3 to TRBJ1-1; D gene uncertain. Per germline, CDR1 LGHNA and CDR2 YSLEER. V shed 2 bases and J shed 1 base, with 14 bases lying between them. CDR3 length: 16 amino acids. This CDR3 reads CASSQKIFPGNTEAFF. CDR3 coding DNA: TGCGCCAGCAGCCAAAAGATTTTCCCCGGGAACACTGAAGCTTTCTTT.

The chain couples TRBV2 to TRBJ2-7, with 12 bases aligning to TRBD2. This CDR3 region has 24 residues. CDR1 and CDR2 (germline): SNHLY, FYNNEI. V gave up 0 bases and J gave up 4 bases; unmatched junction bases: 28. CDR3 sequence (DNA): TGTGCCAGCAGTGAAGCGCTTTCTGGATCACGGGGACTAGCGGGTTACAGGGGCTTGTACGAGCAGTACTTC. It is translated as CASSEALSGSRGLAGYRGLYEQYF. Combining the CDR3 with reference TRBV2 and TRBJ2-7 gives the whole variable domain EPEVTQTPSHQVTQMGQEVILRCVPISNHLYFYWYRQILGQKVEFLVSFYNNEISEKSEIFDDQFSVERPDGSNFTLKIRSTKLEDSAMYFCASSEALSGSRGLAGYRGLYEQYFGPGTRLTVT.

The chain couples TRBV9 to TRBJ2-1, with 7 bases aligning to TRBD2. The CDR3 is 16 residues long. Germline loops: CDR1 SGDLS, CDR2 YYNGEE. The J segment lost 2 bases and the V segment lost 3 bases, leaving 8 bases of the junction unmatched. The CDR3 coding sequence is TGTGCCAGCAGCGCCATACCTAGCGGAGCCTACAATGAGCAGTTCTTC. Its protein product is CASSAIPSGAYNEQFF.